This TCR beta chain emerged from a study of graft-versus-host responses after intestinal transplantation. Background on the study: Transplant types were multivisceral, liver-intestinal, or isolated intestinal. Every recipient had anti-thymocyte globulin induction and approximately 3 years of tacrolimus plus steroids. General study findings and limits: Recipient marrow showed GvH clones, some seen first in ileum or blood. GvH clone levels peaked in circulation, and this peak was associated with early post-transplant HvG declines.

Generated by immunoSEQ multiplex PCR, the TCRdb table keeps only in-frame clones and is missing some. This table holds under 15,000 clones, about 83% found once. The CDR3 runs 16 residues. A word on this clone: Antigen: not known.

V gene TRBV21-1 combines with J gene TRBJ2-5; TRBD1 is the table's D call and was not checked against the DNA. TRBV21-1 is recorded as a pseudogene. This receptor was obtained from a human patient who received an intestinal transplant, so some T cells may come from the graft donor. The sample in question was PBMCs, obtained about 130 days after transplant. The CDR3 DNA is TGTGCCAGCAGCAAAGGGCAAGGGACAGGTAAAGAGACCCAGTACTTC. This translates into CASSKGQGTGKETQYF.